The 29 T cell receptor beta chains below all came from one sample that was sequenced in a study of T-cell memory formation after mild COVID-19. TCRdb reprocessed the 5' RACE reads via MiXCR and lists one record per CDR3 protein. The sample shows some 440,000 distinct CDR3 sequences, roughly 25% of them seen only once. Sample: PBMCs or a T cell subset sorted from them (not recorded which). The source of these receptors is an adult woman who had mild COVID-19 (a few samples of this study predate the infection). Cell type and time point are not known.

This clonotype was observed once. This chain uses TRBV12-3 or TRBV12-4 with TRBJ2-7; D may be TRBD2 (5 bases). The V gene lost 5 bases and the J gene lost 5 bases, with 10 bases spanning the gap. The CDR3 loop spans 12 amino acids. The CDR3 loop is CASSRTSHEQYF. The CDR3 DNA reads as TGTGCCAGCAGTCGGACTTCCCACGAGCAGTACTTC.

This chain joins TRBV5-1 and TRBJ2-7, with D possibly TRBD2 on 5 matching bases. The V gene lost 0 bases and the J gene lost 2 bases, with 12 bases spanning the gap. This CDR3 has 15 amino acids. Per germline, CDR1 SGHRS and CDR2 YFSETQ. The CDR3 reads CASSLASSPTYEQYF. In DNA form, the CDR3 reads TGCGCCAGCAGCTTGGCTAGCTCACCAACCTACGAGCAGTACTTC.

The rearrangement uses TRBV24-1 and TRBJ1-2; D is unresolved. Germline CDR1 reads KGHDR; CDR2 reads SFDVKD. The CDR3 extends over 14 amino acids. V shed 4 bases and J shed 9 bases, with 17 bases lying between them. The CDR3 bases are TGTGCCACCAGTGACCGAGGACTCGAGGGCAGCTACACCTTC. Translated, it gives CATSDRGLEGSYTF.

This clonotype was detected once. V gene TRBV5-1 combines with J gene TRBJ2-1; D is unresolved. The CDR3 extends over 15 amino acids. CDR1 and CDR2 (germline): SGHRS, YFSETQ. V lost 5 bases, J lost 0 bases, and 12 bases lay in between. CDR3 coding DNA: TGCGCCAGCAGTCCGAATGTTGGCTCCTACAATGAGCAGTTCTTC. This translates into CASSPNVGSYNEQFF.

The chain combines TRBV7-3 with TRBJ2-5, with TRBD2 identical over 7 bases. The CDR3 consists of 14 residues. V was clipped by 6 bases and J by 4 bases; unmatched bases: 8. Germline-derived CDR1 and CDR2 are SGHTA and FQGTGA. The CDR3 region has the DNA TGTGCCAGCAGGCCCGGGACGGGGGGAGAGACCCAGTACTTC. Its translation: CASRPGTGGETQYF. The full variable domain, completed using reference TRBV7-3 and TRBJ2-5, is GAGVSQTPSNKVTEKGKYVELRCDPISGHTALYWYRQSLGQGPEFLIYFQGTGAADDSGLPNDRFFAVRPEGSVSTLKIQRTERGDSAVYLCASRPGTGGETQYFGPGTRLLVL.

The V gene is TRBV6-5, the J gene TRBJ2-7; 12 positions agree with TRBD2. Germline lookup yields CDR1 MNHEY and CDR2 SVGAGI. The ends lost 7 bases at V and 4 bases at J; junction bases unmatched: 5. The CDR3 sequence is 14 residues long. The CDR3 spells CASTGTSGPYEQYF. The CDR3 DNA is TGTGCCAGCACTGGGACTAGCGGGCCTTACGAGCAGTACTTC.

There are a few counts of this clonotype. V and J are TRBV5-1 and TRBJ1-2, with D possibly being TRBD1 (5 bases). CDR3 length: 18 residues. Germline V gene data show CDR1 as SGHRS and CDR2 as YFSETQ. The V gene lost 4 bases and the J gene lost 4 bases, with 26 bases spanning the gap. The CDR3 DNA follows: TGCGCCAGCAGCCCCCAAGTAGGGGCGATCCCGTCCTCCTATGGCTACACCTTC. Residues: CASSPQVGAIPSSYGYTF.

There are a few counts of this clonotype. V and J are TRBV7-2 and TRBJ1-1; D unresolved. This CDR3 has 15 residues. The V end was cut by 5 bases, the J end by 4 bases, with 17 bases between. Looked up from germline, CDR1 is SGHTA and CDR2 is FQGNSA. CDR3 residues: CASSRQAAWGTEAFF. The CDR3 DNA reads TGTGCCAGCAGCCGACAAGCGGCGTGGGGCACTGAAGCTTTCTTT.

This clonotype was seen a single time. This sequence joins TRBV5-1 and TRBJ1-1, with D possibly matching TRBD1 (6 bases). Trimming stripped 4 bases from V and 0 bases from J, with 13 bases between. CDR3 size: 15 residues. Germline lookup yields CDR1 SGHRS and CDR2 YFSETQ. This CDR3 is CASSPLGQMNTEAFF. CDR3 nucleotide sequence: TGCGCCAGCAGCCCACTGGGACAAATGAACACTGAAGCTTTCTTT. Full variable domain (outside the CDR3, taken from reference TRBV5-1 and TRBJ1-1): KAGVTQTPRYLIKTRGQQVTLSCSPISGHRSVSWYQQTPGQGLQFLFEYFSETQRNKGNFPGRFSGRQFSNSRSEMNVSTLELGDSALYLCASSPLGQMNTEAFFGQGTRLTVV.

This clonotype was detected a few times. The V call is TRBV7-9, the J call TRBJ1-6; D remains unclear. Germline V lookup: CDR1 SEHNR, CDR2 FQNEAQ (reference sequence). The CDR3 length is 15 residues. V was clipped by 5 bases and J by 7 bases, with 15 bases between them. The CDR3 reads CASSLEAGRNSPLHF. CDR3 bases: TGTGCCAGCAGCCTAGAGGCGGGCAGAAATTCACCCCTCCACTTT.

V and J are TRBV11-2 and TRBJ1-5; D may be TRBD1 (5 bases). This CDR3 comprises 15 residues. The V and J ends lost 5 bases and 0 bases respectively, with 11 bases between them. Germline V gene data show CDR1 as SGHAT and CDR2 as FQNNGV. The CDR3 loop is CASSQNGGSNQPQHF. CDR3 nucleotides: TGTGCCAGCAGCCAAAACGGGGGTAGCAATCAGCCCCAGCATTTT.

The chain links TRBV20-1 to TRBJ1-1, with unresolved D. Trimming pared 1 base from V and 1 base from J, leaving 13 bases between. The CDR3 contains 15 residues. Germline loops: CDR1 DFQATT, CDR2 SNEGSKA (reference sequence). CDR3 bases: TGCAGTGCTAGAGGCCCCAGGACTGAGAACACTGAAGCTTTCTTT. Translated: CSARGPRTENTEAFF.

The chain couples TRBV12-3 or TRBV12-4 to TRBJ1-5; possible D gene TRBD1, 6 bases. Trimming cost V 6 bases and J 1 base, with 10 bases left between them. The CDR3 sequence is 14 residues long. The CDR3 is CASRFTGSNQPQHF. The CDR3 coding sequence is TGTGCCAGCAGGTTTACAGGGAGCAATCAGCCCCAGCATTTT.

This chain uses TRBV4-1 with TRBJ2-7, with 8 bases fitting TRBD1. After removal of 4 bases from V and 2 bases from J, the junction contained 7 bases not matched to a gene. CDR1 and CDR2 (germline): MGHRA, YSYEKL. The CDR3 runs 15 residues. Here the CDR3 reads CASSPQGGSTYEQYF. Here the CDR3 DNA reads TGCGCCAGCAGCCCACAGGGGGGCTCGACCTACGAGCAGTACTTC.

The gene calls are TRBV3-1 and TRBJ1-2; 7 bases are a match to TRBD1. Looked up from germline, CDR1 is LGHDT and CDR2 is YNNKEL (reference sequence). V trimming: 2 bases; J trimming: 5 bases; junction bases outside the gene matches: 14. This CDR3 is 17 amino acids long. The CDR3 here is CASSQLLQGAGGYGYTF. CDR3 nucleotides: TGTGCCAGCAGCCAACTCCTCCAAGGGGCAGGGGGTTATGGCTACACCTTC. Supplemented by reference TRBV3-1 and TRBJ1-2, the full variable domain reads DTAVSQTPKYLVTQMGNDKSIKCEQNLGHDTMYWYKQDSKKFLKIMFSYNNKELIINETVPNRFSPKSPDKAHLNLHINSLELGDSAVYFCASSQLLQGAGGYGYTFGSGTRLTVV.

The chain has TRBV6-6 and TRBJ1-3; 7 bases are shared with TRBD1. Germline V gene data show CDR1 as MNHNY and CDR2 as SVGAGI (reference sequence). Trimming cost V 2 bases and J 1 base; bases outside gene matches: 5. This CDR3 has 16 residues. This chain's CDR3 is CASSYGLQGSGNTIYF. CDR3 in DNA: TGTGCCAGCAGTTACGGGCTACAGGGGTCTGGAAACACCATATATTTT.

This sequence joins TRBV5-6 and TRBJ1-1; D is unresolved. V lost 4 bases, J lost 2 bases, and 15 bases lay in between. Germline assignment: CDR1 SGHDT and CDR2 YYEEEE. The CDR3 runs to 15 residues. In DNA form, the CDR3 reads TGTGCCAGCAGCCAGGAACCAGCCTTAAACACTGAAGCTTTCTTT. Amino acid sequence: CASSQEPALNTEAFF. Drawing the rest from reference TRBV5-6 and TRBJ1-1, the complete variable domain is DAGVTQSPTHLIKTRGQQVTLRCSPKSGHDTVSWYQQALGQGPQFIFQYYEEEERQRGNFPDRFSGHQFPNYSSELNVNALLLGDSALYLCASSQEPALNTEAFFGQGTRLTVV.

The chain combines TRBV18 with TRBJ2-7; 7 nucleotides agree with TRBD1. CDR1 is KGHSH and CDR2 is LQKENI in the germline V gene. The CDR3 runs to 16 residues. V trimming: 5 bases; J trimming: 2 bases; junction bases outside the gene matches: 12. Here the CDR3 DNA reads TGTGCCAGCTCATCAGCCGGGACAGCGAAACCCTACGAGCAGTACTTC. It translates to CASSSAGTAKPYEQYF.

This rearrangement joins TRBV19 to TRBJ1-5, with 9 bases aligning to TRBD1. The CDR3 is made up of 14 amino acids. Trimming removed 5 bases from V and 5 bases from J; junction bases left unmatched: 4. Germline lookup yields CDR1 LNHDA and CDR2 SQIVND (reference sequence). CDR3 residues: CASSLWTGDQPQHF. DNA of the CDR3: TGTGCCAGTAGTCTATGGACAGGGGATCAGCCCCAGCATTTT. Supplemented by reference TRBV19 and TRBJ1-5, the full variable domain reads DGGITQSPKYLFRKEGQNVTLSCEQNLNHDAMYWYRQDPGQGLRLIYYSQIVNDFQKGDIAEGYSVSREKKESFPLTVTSAQKNPTAFYLCASSLWTGDQPQHFGDGTRLSIL.

The count of this clonotype is one. The chain uses TRBV6-1 and TRBJ2-7; TRBD2 matches 8 bases. This CDR3 has 13 residues. Germline loops: CDR1 MNHNS, CDR2 SASEGT. J was trimmed by 11 bases and V by 8 bases; bases with no gene match: 14. Written as DNA, the CDR3 is TGTGCCAGCGTTTCTTCCCAGCGGGAGATTGAGTACTTC. It is translated as CASVSSQREIEYF.

The CDR3 DNA is TGCAGTGCTAGGTTTTCTAGCGGGGAGTACTACAATGAGCAGTTCTTC. It is translated as CSARFSSGEYYNEQFF. This rearrangement joins TRBV20-1 to TRBJ2-1; the match to TRBD2 covers 9 bases. This CDR3 contains 16 residues. CDR1 and CDR2 from the germline V gene are DFQATT and SNEGSKA (reference sequence). J was trimmed by 3 bases and V by 3 bases; bases with no gene match: 9.

The chain carries TRBV4-3 and TRBJ2-4, with D tentatively TRBD2 (5 bases). The CDR3 sequence is 18 residues long. Trimming took 0 bases from V and 0 from J, leaving 15 bases between them. Germline V CDR1 and CDR2: LGHNA, YSLEER. As DNA, the CDR3 is TGCGCCAGCAGCCAAGATATCTCCAGGACTCTAGCCAAAAACATTCAGTACTTC. Translation: CASSQDISRTLAKNIQYF.

The chain is built from TRBV29-1 and TRBJ2-4; perhaps TRBD2 as D (6 bases). Deletions cut 1 base from V and 12 bases from J, with 10 bases between. CDR1 SQVTM and CDR2 ANQGSEA come from the germline V gene. The CDR3 sequence is 11 residues long. CDR3 region: CSVEAGVSQYF. The CDR3 nucleotides read TGCAGCGTTGAAGCGGGGGTATCTCAGTACTTC. The full variable domain, with the rest looked up from reference TRBV29-1 and TRBJ2-4, is SAVISQKPSRDICQRGTSLTIQCQVDSQVTMMFWYRQQPGQSLTLIATANQGSEATYESGFVIDKFPISRPNLTFSTLTVSNMSPEDSSIYLCSVEAGVSQYFGAGTRLSVL.

CDR3 residues: CASSERGSNTEAFF. In DNA, the CDR3 is TGTGCCAGCAGCGAGAGGGGATCGAACACTGAAGCTTTCTTT. The chain has TRBV7-3 and TRBJ1-1, with D perhaps TRBD1 (5 bases). Trimming removed 5 bases at V and 1 base at J, with 11 bases between. The germline V gene encodes CDR1 SGHTA and CDR2 FQGTGA. There are 14 residues in the CDR3.

V gene TRBV4-3 combines with J gene TRBJ2-1; 12 bases map to TRBD2. This CDR3 has 16 amino acids. J gave up 7 bases and V 3 bases, and 7 bases lay outside the gene matches. In germline, CDR1 is LGHNA, CDR2 YSLEER. CDR3 nucleotides: TGCGCCAGCAGCCAGGCCCTAGCGGGGGGGGTGAATGAGCAGTTCTTC. Amino acid sequence: CASSQALAGGVNEQFF.

This chain uses TRBV5-1 with TRBJ2-2; D gene uncertain. CDR3 size: 14 residues. Deletions cut 0 bases from V and 4 bases from J, with 7 bases between. Germline V gives CDR1 SGHRS, CDR2 YFSETQ. CDR3 protein: CASSLERTTGELFF. Written as DNA, the CDR3 is TGCGCCAGCAGCTTGGAACGGACCACCGGGGAGCTGTTTTTT.

This clonotype occurred a few times. The chain has TRBV15 and TRBJ1-1; the match to TRBD1 covers 7 bases. The CDR3 consists of 15 residues. CDR1 LNHNV and CDR2 YYDKDF come from the germline V gene (reference sequence). With 3 bases clipped from V and 4 bases from J, the junction kept 8 bases outside the gene matches. The CDR3 here is CATSSQTGFGTEAFF. The DNA of the CDR3 is TGTGCCACCAGCAGCCAGACAGGGTTCGGCACTGAAGCTTTCTTT.

The rearrangement links TRBV28 to TRBJ2-2; D unresolved. Trimming stripped 5 bases from V and 4 bases from J, with 11 bases between. This CDR3 comprises 14 residues. The V gene's germline CDR1 is MDHEN and CDR2 SYDVKM. CDR3 coding DNA: TGTGCCAGCAGTACGTTGGAGAGCACCGGGGAGCTGTTTTTT. Amino acids: CASSTLESTGELFF. Full variable domain (missing parts from reference TRBV28 and TRBJ2-2): DVKVTQSSRYLVKRTGEKVFLECVQDMDHENMFWYRQDPGLGLRLIYFSYDVKMKEKGDIPEGYSVSREKKERFSLILESASTNQTSMYLCASSTLESTGELFFGEGSRLTVL.

This clonotype was seen more than once but under ten times. This rearrangement joins TRBV3-1 to TRBJ2-2; TRBD2 matches at 12 bases. This CDR3 is built from 16 residues. Germline assignment: CDR1 LGHDT and CDR2 YNNKEL (reference sequence). The J segment lost 1 base and the V segment lost 5 bases, leaving 2 bases of the junction unmatched. The DNA for the CDR3 is TGTGCCAGCAGCGAGACTAGCGGGGGGAACACCGGGGAGCTGTTTTTT. This sequence encodes CASSETSGGNTGELFF.